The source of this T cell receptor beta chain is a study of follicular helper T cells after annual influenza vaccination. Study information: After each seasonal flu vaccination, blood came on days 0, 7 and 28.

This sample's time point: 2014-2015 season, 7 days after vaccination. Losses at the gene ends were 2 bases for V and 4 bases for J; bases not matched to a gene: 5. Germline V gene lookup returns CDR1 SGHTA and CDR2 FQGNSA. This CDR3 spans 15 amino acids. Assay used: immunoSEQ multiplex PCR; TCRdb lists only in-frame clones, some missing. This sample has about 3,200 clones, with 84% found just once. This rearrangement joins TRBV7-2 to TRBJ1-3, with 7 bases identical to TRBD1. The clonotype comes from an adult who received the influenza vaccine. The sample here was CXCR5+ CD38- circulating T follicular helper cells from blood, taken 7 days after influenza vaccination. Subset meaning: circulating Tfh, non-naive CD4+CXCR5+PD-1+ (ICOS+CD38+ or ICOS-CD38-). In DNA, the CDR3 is TGTGCCAGCAGCTTAAAGGCAGGGGGGGGAAACACCATATATTTT. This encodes CASSLKAGGGNTIYF. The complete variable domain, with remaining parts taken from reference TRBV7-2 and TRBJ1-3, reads GAGVSQSPSNKVTEKGKDVELRCDPISGHTALYWYRQSLGQGLEFLIYFQGNSAPDKSGLPSDRFSAERTGGSVSTLTIQRTQQEDSAVYLCASSLKAGGGNTIYFGEGSWLTVV.